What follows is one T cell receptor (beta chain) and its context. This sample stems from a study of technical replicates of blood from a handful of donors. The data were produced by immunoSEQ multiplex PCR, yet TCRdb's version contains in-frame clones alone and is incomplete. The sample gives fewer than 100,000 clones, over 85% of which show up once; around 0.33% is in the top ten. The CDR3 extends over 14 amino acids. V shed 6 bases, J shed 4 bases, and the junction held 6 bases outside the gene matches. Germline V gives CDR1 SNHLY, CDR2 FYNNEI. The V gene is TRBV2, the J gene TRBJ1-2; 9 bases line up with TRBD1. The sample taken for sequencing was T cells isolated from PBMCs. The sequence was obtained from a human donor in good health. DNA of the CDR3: TGTGCCAGCAGGGAGGACAGGGGCCCCTATGGCTACACCTTC. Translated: CASREDRGPYGYTF.